These 21 T cell receptor beta chains originate from one sample sequenced in a study of tumor-infiltrating lymphocytes in primary liver carcinoma. The source material, roughly 18-31 mg of unsorted bulk tissue, was used to co-extract RNA and DNA. A primer in the constant region served to generate TCR beta cDNA from 450 to 600 ng of total RNA. Each TCR beta library was derived from three nested multiplex PCR rounds that employed slightly modified ARM-PCR. The first two PCR rounds, nine to ten cycles each, used TRBV1-TRBV30 forward primers and a C-beta reverse primer. TCRdb independently ran MiXCR on the multiplex PCR reads; one entry per CDR3 protein. The sample includes 40,000 or so distinct CDR3 sequences, 60% to 80% of them seen just once. Sequenced sample: tumor-adjacent normal liver tissue. These receptors were collected from a man aged 40-49 years with primary liver carcinoma and hepatitis B virus infection.

About this clonotype itself: An end of the junction does not agree with germline; a read error may underlie this. The chain is built from TRBV5-1 and TRBJ1-4; D is ambiguous. This CDR3 has 14 residues. Germline V gene sequence: CDR1 SGHRS, CDR2 YFSETQ. The CDR3 DNA reads TGCACCAGCAGCTTGACGGGAATGGATGAAGAACTGTTTTTT. This gives the protein CTSSLTGMDEELFF.

Remarks on this clonotype: No conserved phenylalanine or tryptophan is present at the end of the CDR3, so a read error is the likely explanation. The DNA is omitted, as the CDR3 cannot be located on it reliably, and the CDR3 follows TCRdb's listing. The chain uses TRBV29-1 and TRBJ2-2; the table's TRBD1 call for D was not verified on the DNA. Germline lookup yields CDR1 SQVTM and CDR2 ANQGSEA. Ends included, the CDR3 has 13 residues. The CDR3 sequence: CSVPGQGPGELLS.

With regard to this clonotype: This CDR3 fails to terminate in the conserved phenylalanine or tryptophan, so it likely reflects a read error. The chain has TRBV11-1 and TRBJ2-7; perhaps TRBD1 as D (6 bases). Germline assignment: CDR1 SGHAT and CDR2 FQDESV (reference sequence). The length of the CDR3 is 13 residues. Trimming took 9 bases from V and 1 from J, leaving 13 bases between them. CDR3 protein: CARRGMRSYEQYL. The CDR3 coding sequence is TGTGCCAGGAGGGGGATGCGATCCTACGAGCAGTACTTA.

Of note for this clonotype: This may stem from a read error, because a much larger clone lies one nucleotide away. J is TRBJ2-2 and V is TRBV7-9; D perhaps matches TRBD1 (6 bases). Germline loops: CDR1 SEHNR, CDR2 FQNEAQ (reference sequence). This CDR3 is built from 15 residues. This chain's CDR3 is CASTRTGQNTGEPFF. The CDR3, as DNA: TGTGCCAGCACCAGGACTGGACAGAACACCGGGGAGCCGTTTTTT.

Notes on this clonotype: At one boundary the junction diverges from the germline segment, which might be a read error. The chain employs TRBV5-1 and TRBJ2-2; 7 bases are a match to TRBD2. Germline V gene data show CDR1 as SGHRS and CDR2 as YFSETQ. There are 18 residues in the CDR3. The CDR3, as DNA: TGCGCCAGCAGCTTGGCTACCCTAGCGGACTCTTTCACCTGGGAGCTGCTTTTT. Residues: CASSLATLADSFTWELLF. The variable domain in full, with the rest retrieved from reference TRBV5-1 and TRBJ2-2, is KAGVTQTPRYLIKTRGQQVTLSCSPISGHRSVSWYQQTPGQGLQFLFEYFSETQRNKGNFPGRFSGRQFSNSRSEMNVSTLELGDSALYLCASSLATLADSFTWELLFGEGSRLTVL.

The chain carries TRBV11-1 and TRBJ2-1; D not certain. This CDR3 is 16 amino acids long. Germline V gene lookup returns CDR1 SGHAT and CDR2 FQDESV (reference sequence). The CDR3 DNA is TGTACCATCAACCCCCGGGTGGCGGACTCCTACAATGAGCAGTTCTTC. Its protein product is CTINPRVADSYNEQFF.

About this clonotype: Since the CDR3 does not end with the conserved phenylalanine or tryptophan, this likely comes from a read error. This sequence joins TRBV28 and TRBJ2-7, with TRBD2 matching over 11 bases. CDR1 MDHEN and CDR2 SYDVKM come from the germline V gene. The CDR3 has 16 residues. In DNA form, the CDR3 reads TGTGCCAGCAGCCCAAGGACTAGCGGGCTTTCCTCCGAGCAGTACTCC. It translates to CASSPRTSGLSSEQYS.

As concerns this clonotype: A single base separates this from a much larger clone, so it may be a read error. V gene TRBV10-2 combines with J gene TRBJ2-7; 8 nucleotides agree with TRBD2. Looked up from germline, CDR1 is WSHSY and CDR2 is SAAADI. The CDR3 sequence is 14 residues long. In DNA, the CDR3 is TGCGCCCGCAGTGTGTCGGGACTAGGCTACGAGCAGTACTTC. It encodes CARSVSGLGYEQYF.

Concerning this clonotype itself: Likely a read error: the CDR3 ends without its conserved phenylalanine or tryptophan. The chain recombines TRBV6-1 with TRBJ2-5; 8 bases agree with TRBD2. From germline, CDR1 is MNHNS and CDR2 SASEGT. The CDR3 loop spans 15 amino acids. CDR3 nucleotide sequence: TGTGCCAGTAGTGATCAAGCGGGGGATCAAGAGACCCAGTACTCC. This gives the protein CASSDQAGDQETQYS.

This clonotype was counted many times. The rearrangement joins TRBV14 to TRBJ1-6, with TRBD1 identical over 8 bases. This CDR3 is 13 amino acids long. V lost 5 bases to trimming and J lost 10 bases; unmatched junction nucleotides: 4. Germline CDR1 and CDR2: SGHDN and FVKESK. The CDR3 spells CASSGQGRSPLHF. CDR3 DNA sequence: TGTGCCAGCAGCGGACAGGGTCGATCACCCCTCCACTTT.

The chain links TRBV5-4 to TRBJ2-2, with D uncertain. Trimming left V 2 bases short and J 7 bases short, with 6 bases between. CDR3 length: 12 amino acids. CDR1 and CDR2 (germline): SGHNT, YYREEE (reference sequence). CDR3 loop: CASSLYGGELFF. DNA of the CDR3: TGTGCCAGCAGCTTATACGGCGGGGAGCTGTTTTTT.

A note on this clonotype: One end of the junction is discordant with germline, which a read error may explain. The J gene is TRBJ1-5, the V gene TRBV6-1; possibly TRBD1 for D (5 bases). This CDR3 comprises 15 residues. Germline V gene data show CDR1 as MNHNS and CDR2 as SASEGT. The CDR3 DNA is TGTGCCAACAGTGATAGCCAGGGCCCCGGCCAGTCCCAGCATTTT. Its protein product is CANSDSQGPGQSQHF.

This clonotype has ten or more counts. This rearrangement joins TRBV6-2 or TRBV6-3 to TRBJ1-1; 11 bases agree with TRBD1. Per the germline V gene, CDR1 is MNHEY and CDR2 is SVGEGT. This CDR3 is 14 amino acids long. After removal of 4 bases from V and 2 bases from J, the junction contained 0 bases not matched to a gene. The DNA for the CDR3 is TGTGCCAGCAGTTGGACAGGGGGCAACACTGAAGCTTTCTTT. The encoded protein is CASSWTGGNTEAFF.

The chain is built from TRBV29-1 and TRBJ2-3; 9 positions match TRBD2. The CDR3 runs 14 residues. Trimming took 4 bases from V and 12 from J; bases not matched to a gene: 14. CDR1 SQVTM and CDR2 ANQGSEA come from the germline V gene. The CDR3: CSVATSGPIGVQYF. CDR3 DNA sequence: TGCAGCGTTGCTACTAGCGGGCCGATCGGAGTACAGTATTTT.

Points on this clonotype: The CDR3 does not end in the conserved phenylalanine or tryptophan, so this is likely a read error. DNA for the CDR3: TGTGCCGGCAGTTTTCCAGTTCAGGGGACCCAGTACTAC. Protein: CAGSFPVQGTQYY. The V and J genes are TRBV6-2 or TRBV6-3 and TRBJ2-5; tentative D call: TRBD1 (5 bases). This CDR3 is 13 amino acids long. CDR1 MNHEY and CDR2 SVGEGT come from the germline V gene.

With respect to this clonotype: One end of the junction is discordant with germline, which a read error may explain. The chain carries TRBV11-1 and TRBJ2-1; 7 positions agree with TRBD2. The germline V gene encodes CDR1 SGHAT and CDR2 FQDESV (reference sequence). The CDR3 covers 20 residues. The CDR3 coding sequence is TGTACCAGCAGCATAGGAAAGACAAGCGGGGCCTCACGGTTCGGCAATGAGCAGTTTTTC. Translated: CTSSIGKTSGASRFGNEQFF.

Turning to this clonotype: Germline and junction disagree at one end, which may indicate a read error. The chain recombines TRBV29-1 with TRBJ2-7; D is uncertain. Germline V CDR1 and CDR2: SQVTM, ANQGSEA. This CDR3 contains 13 residues. DNA for the CDR3: TGCACCGTTGAAGATCACAGCTTCTACGAGCAGTACTTC. It translates to CTVEDHSFYEQYF.

As for this clonotype: An end of the junction does not agree with germline; a read error may underlie this. The chain combines TRBV11-1 with TRBJ2-1, with D perhaps matching TRBD2 (5 bases). Germline CDR1 SGHAT, CDR2 FQDESV (reference sequence). The CDR3 contains 15 residues. This CDR3 reads CASSDSSSFYSEQIF. For the CDR3, the DNA is TGTGCCAGCAGCGACTCTAGCTCATTCTACAGTGAGCAGATCTTC.

On this clonotype: Being one base from a much bigger clone, this may be a read error. Because the CDR3 is missing its conserved closing phenylalanine or tryptophan, this is likely a read error. This chain links TRBV2 with TRBJ2-5; TRBD1 aligns across 7 bases. Losses at the gene ends were 6 bases for V and 1 base for J; bases not matched to a gene: 2. Per germline, CDR1 SNHLY and CDR2 FYNNEI. The CDR3 consists of 13 residues. This CDR3 reads CASRRDSQETQYL. CDR3 nucleotides: TGTGCCAGCAGGAGGGACAGCCAAGAGACCCAGTACCTC.

This clonotype was seen at least ten times. A single base separates this from a much larger clone, so it may be a read error. V usage is TRBV12-3 or TRBV12-4 and J usage is TRBJ2-1; 12 bases align to TRBD2. CDR3 length equals 14 residues. J gave up 10 bases and V 8 bases, and 9 bases lay outside the gene matches. The CDR3 reads CASPSSGRAGEQFF. Written as DNA, the CDR3 is TGTGCCAGCCCCTCTAGCGGGAGGGCGGGGGAGCAGTTCTTC.

Points on this clonotype: Mismatch with germline at one junction end may stem from a read error. The rearrangement joins TRBV5-4 to TRBJ2-3; D perhaps matches TRBD1 (6 bases). The CDR3 covers 11 residues. Germline V gene lookup returns CDR1 SGHNT and CDR2 YYREEE (reference sequence). The CDR3, as DNA: TGTGCCAGCAGCAAGAACGAAAGGACAGACTTT. Protein: CASSKNERTDF.